The present TCR beta chain was sequenced within a study of CD8+CD57+ T cells in acquired aplastic anemia listed by TCRdb under 2018. With respect to the entire study: A mean of approximately 3 ug of DNA, ranging from about 0.17 to 30 ug, was extracted from sorted CD4+ and CD8+ cells. A CD8+CD57+ expansion meant a frequency higher than the mean frequency seen in healthy subjects. Findings and caveats that apply to the study as a whole: Some 31 CD8+ CDR3 sequences were shared between patients and controls but appeared highly expressed in patients and within their immunodominant clones. No significant difference in CD8+ Simpson's diversity was found between patients and healthy controls (P=0.060).

Genomic DNA served as template for TCR beta VDJ combination and CDR3 sequence profiling. An Illumina HiSeq 2000 was used for TCR repertoire sequencing. In the paper's pipeline: Repertoires were assessed using TRBV/TRBJ rearrangement plots, CDR3 size and DJ length profiles, and Simpson's diversity index. Whichever DNA sequence was most abundant in the deep sequencing data was defined as the immunodominant clone. CDR3 amino acid sequences were checked for sharing between subjects and were compared against published repertoires and the VDJdb database. TCRdb ran its own pipeline on the public reads, namely fastp trimming at Q25 and MiXCR clone calling, and kept in-frame beta chains. A single entry per CDR3 protein holds the most common genes and DNA from its merged rows. The V and J calls and clone size come from TCRdb's table, not from the authors' own analysis. Recorded for this sample are hundreds of thousands of distinct CDR3 sequences; less than 35% of them occurred a single time. The ten largest clones take up under 0.95% of the sample.

There are many counts of this clonotype. Which antigen it targets is not known. Base qualities are missing; no much larger clone stands one base away. In the germline V gene, CDR1 corresponds to SGHVS and CDR2 to FQNEAQ. V is cut by 5 bases and J by 0 bases, and the space between the germline ends is 7 bases. Its CDR3 holds 13 amino acids, cysteine through phenylalanine. CDR3 DNA is the only sequence kept; it has 39 bases, read in frame from the first base. Flow cytometry had shown CD8+CD57+ cell expansion in the patients selected for sequencing. All patients had severe acquired aplastic anemia diagnosed by International Study of Aplastic Anemia and Agranulocytosis and Camitta criteria. No therapy had been received by the patients at the time of blood sampling. TCR repertoires of sorted CD4+ and CD8+ blood T cells from severe aplastic anemia patients and healthy subjects were deep-sequenced in the study. In the USA, patient enrollment took place under clinicaltrials.gov protocols 00001620, 01623167, 00001397, 00071045, 00081523 and 00961064. Ficoll-Paque density gradient centrifugation was used to isolate peripheral blood mononuclear cells. Before DNA extraction, CD4+ and CD8+ T cells were sorted by FACS or by magnetic beads.

The source material was sorted CD4+, CD8+, or CD8+CD57+ T cells (not recorded which) from PBMCs. This chain joins TRBV7-8 to TRBJ1-1; the D gene assignment is ambiguous. The sequence came from a human donor with aplastic anemia. The encoded CDR3 is CASSPKMNTEAFF. The bases read TGTGCCAGCAGCCCTAAGATGAACACTGAAGCTTTCTTT. Extended through the reference TRBV7-8 and TRBJ1-1 proteins, this CDR3 yields the full variable domain: GAGVSQSPRYKVAKRGQDVALRCDPISGHVSLFWYQQALGQGPEFLTYFQNEAQLDKSGLPSDRFFAERPEGSVSTLKIQRTQQEDSAVYLCASSPKMNTEAFFGQGTRLTVV.